This TCR beta chain appears in the sequencing data of a study of lymphopenia after photon versus proton radiotherapy (dated by TCRdb to about 2019). Background for the entire study: The immunological effects of photon versus proton radiation therapy were compared in patients with gastrointestinal tumors who developed high-grade lymphopenia. The cohort comprised approximately 21 patients with gastrointestinal tumors who received either photon or proton therapy and then developed lymphopenia. The study aimed to characterize how the two radiation modalities differ in their impact on the immune system.

For this clone: Its antigen is still unknown. No clone much larger than this one lies a single base away; base qualities are absent.

Library prep was done by the immunoSEQ multiplex PCR assay. T cell repertoires were profiled by deep sequencing of rearranged TCR beta loci, alongside multiparametric flow cytometry. TCRdb stores this immuneACCESS table with in-frame sequences only. Part of the clones is absent; in the studies checked, under half of the shortfall reflects unresolved V genes, and no reason is known for the rest. For this sample there are around 70,000 clones; roughly 93% appear just once. The top ten clones comprise roughly 3% of the sample. CDR1 and CDR2 (SNHLY, FYNNEI) derive from the germline V gene. Including cysteine and phenylalanine, the CDR3 has 13 amino acids. Only the CDR3 region is kept as DNA, spanning 39 bases read in frame from base 1. Cut back by 7 bases and 5 bases, the V and J ends lie 12 bases apart. Here is what the overall study found, with its caveats: Across the cohort, an inverse correlation was found between a larger post-nadir drop in TCR diversity and overall survival time among patients who died. The survival association was assessed only in patients who died, and better survival with proton therapy was presented by the authors as a possibility rather than a demonstrated result. Relative stability during treatment was observed in proton-treated patients, whereas loss of naive T cells and TCR diversity and gain of effector/memory populations were observed in photon-treated patients. Once the lymphocyte count had reached its nadir, the repertoires of photon-treated patients showed oligoclonal expansion, particularly of CD8+ Temra cells, and this expansion drove the decline in diversity.

Recombination joined TRBV2 with TRBJ1-5; the D segment cannot be called with confidence. Material: peripheral blood, obtained from a patient treated with photon-based radiotherapy. The source of this sequence is a woman between 70 and 85 years old with pancreatic cancer. This receptor carries the CDR3 CASTPLLDQPQHF. The nucleotide sequence is TGTGCCAGCACCCCTCTCTTAGATCAGCCCCAGCATTTT.